A selection of T cell receptor beta chains follows, all from one sample in a study of OX40 agonist ivuxolimab in advanced cancers. The table came from immunoSEQ multiplex PCR; TCRdb's copy has only in-frame clones and leaves some out. This table has about 100,000 clones, less than 95% appearing once. Sequences were derived from CD4+ or CD8+ T cells sorted from blood, sampled in a trial of the OX40 agonist ivuxolimab. Receptors originate from an adult with an advanced solid tumor such as melanoma, head and neck, liver or kidney cancer. The CDR3 runs from the conserved cysteine through the conserved F or W. D genes are given only for firm matches. Size is omitted from some rows. Given values are once, few, many or a class for expanded clones.

d_call: NA; j_call: TRBJ1-2; v_call: TRBV19; clone_size: NA; cdr3_aa: CASSIVTDYGYTF; cdr3_nt: TGTGCCAGTAGTATAGTTACAGATTATGGCTACACCTTC
d_call: NA; j_call: TRBJ1-4; v_call: TRBV6-1; clone_size: NA; cdr3_aa: CASSENTATNEKLFF; cdr3_nt: TGTGCCAGCAGTGAGAATACGGCAACTAATGAAAAACTGTTTTTT
d_call: NA; j_call: TRBJ1-5; v_call: TRBV19; clone_size: NA; cdr3_aa: CASSIEATGSNQPQHF; cdr3_nt: TGTGCCAGTAGTATAGAGGCTACAGGGAGTAATCAGCCCCAGCATTTT
d_call: TRBD2; j_call: TRBJ2-2; v_call: TRBV11-2; clone_size: once; cdr3_aa: CASSPLAGGETGELFF; cdr3_nt: TGTGCCAGCAGCCCACTAGCGGGAGGCGAAACCGGGGAGCTGTTTTTT
d_call: TRBD1; j_call: TRBJ2-6; v_call: TRBV27; clone_size: once; cdr3_aa: CASSLGAGGWGSSSSVLTF; cdr3_nt: TGTGCCAGCAGTTTAGGCGCAGGGGGATGGGGCAGCTCCAGCAGCGTCCTGACTTTC
d_call: TRBD2; j_call: TRBJ2-5; v_call: TRBV6-5; clone_size: NA; cdr3_aa: CASKASGNQETQYF; cdr3_nt: TGTGCCAGCAAGGCTAGCGGGAATCAAGAGACCCAGTACTTC
d_call: TRBD2; j_call: TRBJ2-7; v_call: TRBV14; clone_size: NA; cdr3_aa: CASSRGLAYEQYF; cdr3_nt: TGTGCCAGCAGCCGGGGACTAGCCTACGAGCAGTACTTC
d_call: NA; j_call: TRBJ1-1; v_call: TRBV6-5; clone_size: NA; cdr3_aa: CASSYWTDTEAFF; cdr3_nt: TGTGCCAGCAGTTACTGGACGGACACTGAAGCTTTCTTT
d_call: NA; j_call: TRBJ1-2; v_call: TRBV19; clone_size: NA; cdr3_aa: CASSKLPGPDGYGYTF; cdr3_nt: TGTGCCAGTAGTAAACTCCCGGGACCCGACGGCTATGGCTACACCTTC
d_call: NA; j_call: TRBJ2-5; v_call: TRBV5-1; clone_size: NA; cdr3_aa: CASSFGGGMETQYF; cdr3_nt: TGCGCCAGCAGCTTTGGGGGTGGTATGGAGACCCAGTACTTC
d_call: NA; j_call: TRBJ1-1; v_call: TRBV7-2; clone_size: once; cdr3_aa: CASSLSPTGRGTEAFF; cdr3_nt: TGTGCCAGCAGCTTAAGCCCCACAGGCCGGGGCACTGAAGCTTTCTTT
d_call: TRBD2; j_call: TRBJ2-2; v_call: TRBV7-2; clone_size: NA; cdr3_aa: CASSLTGTTIGELFF; cdr3_nt: TGTGCCAGCAGCTTGACCGGGACTACCATCGGGGAGCTGTTTTTT
d_call: TRBD2; j_call: TRBJ2-5; v_call: TRBV4-2; clone_size: NA; cdr3_aa: CASSQGLASKTQYF; cdr3_nt: TGTGCCAGCAGCCAGGGACTAGCGTCAAAGACCCAGTACTTC
d_call: TRBD1; j_call: TRBJ1-4; v_call: TRBV6-1; clone_size: NA; cdr3_aa: CASSLGTGDYEKLFF; cdr3_nt: TGTGCCAGCAGTTTAGGGACAGGGGATTATGAAAAACTGTTTTTT
d_call: NA; j_call: TRBJ1-1; v_call: TRBV28; clone_size: NA; cdr3_aa: CASSLWVSEAFF; cdr3_nt: TGTGCCAGCAGTTTATGGGTCAGTGAAGCTTTCTTT
d_call: NA; j_call: TRBJ2-7; v_call: TRBV7-3; clone_size: NA; cdr3_aa: CASSPGSGHIYEQYF; cdr3_nt: TGTGCCAGCTCCCCGGGTTCGGGACACATCTACGAGCAGTACTTC
d_call: NA; j_call: TRBJ1-5; v_call: TRBV28; clone_size: NA; cdr3_aa: CASSFQGGQPQHF; cdr3_nt: TGTGCCAGCAGTTTCCAGGGCGGTCAGCCCCAGCATTTT
d_call: NA; j_call: TRBJ2-2; v_call: TRBV4-1; clone_size: NA; cdr3_aa: CATLGPANTGELFF; cdr3_nt: TGCGCTACCTTGGGACCTGCGAACACCGGGGAGCTGTTTTTT
d_call: NA; j_call: TRBJ2-1; v_call: TRBV7-2; clone_size: NA; cdr3_aa: CASSLALRRDEQFF; cdr3_nt: TGTGCCAGCAGCTTAGCGCTACGGCGGGATGAGCAGTTCTTC
d_call: TRBD1; j_call: TRBJ2-5; v_call: TRBV4-2; clone_size: NA; cdr3_aa: CASSQEFRQGQTQYF; cdr3_nt: TGTGCCAGCAGCCAAGAATTCCGACAGGGACAGACCCAGTACTTC
d_call: NA; j_call: TRBJ1-4; v_call: TRBV9; clone_size: NA; cdr3_aa: CASSVAGSNEKLFF; cdr3_nt: TGTGCCAGCAGCGTAGCGGGTTCTAATGAAAAACTGTTTTTT
d_call: NA; j_call: TRBJ2-7; v_call: TRBV7-6; clone_size: NA; cdr3_aa: CASSLSGTALEQYF; cdr3_nt: TGTGCCAGCAGCTTGTCCGGGACGGCTTTGGAGCAGTACTTC
d_call: NA; j_call: TRBJ2-2; v_call: TRBV10-2; clone_size: few; cdr3_aa: CASSGGRTNTGELFF; cdr3_nt: TGCGCCAGCAGTGGTGGGAGGACGAACACCGGGGAGCTGTTTTTT
d_call: NA; j_call: TRBJ2-5; v_call: TRBV4-3; clone_size: NA; cdr3_aa: CASSQDTAGRETQYF; cdr3_nt: TGCGCCAGCAGCCAAGATACGGCCGGTAGAGAGACCCAGTACTTC
d_call: NA; j_call: TRBJ1-5; v_call: TRBV10-3; clone_size: NA; cdr3_aa: CAISDHGLEDQPQHF; cdr3_nt: TGTGCCATCAGTGATCACGGACTGGAGGATCAGCCCCAGCATTTT
d_call: NA; j_call: TRBJ2-3; v_call: TRBV18; clone_size: NA; cdr3_aa: CASSPRDLATDTQYF; cdr3_nt: TGTGCCAGCTCACCCAGGGACCTAGCAACAGATACGCAGTATTTT
d_call: NA; j_call: TRBJ1-2; v_call: TRBV7-3; clone_size: NA; cdr3_aa: CASSQDGVNYGYTF; cdr3_nt: TGTGCCAGCAGCCAGGACGGGGTTAACTATGGCTACACCTTC
d_call: NA; j_call: TRBJ2-7; v_call: TRBV7-2; clone_size: NA; cdr3_aa: CASSTGTVLSEQYF; cdr3_nt: TGTGCCAGCAGCACTGGGACGGTCCTTTCCGAGCAGTACTTC
d_call: TRBD1; j_call: TRBJ2-1; v_call: TRBV7-2; clone_size: NA; cdr3_aa: CASSLGSAGGLSNEQFF; cdr3_nt: TGTGCCAGCAGCTTAGGTTCGGCAGGGGGCCTGTCGAATGAGCAGTTCTTC
d_call: TRBD2; j_call: TRBJ2-7; v_call: TRBV28; clone_size: NA; cdr3_aa: CASSLLSGGPDREQYF; cdr3_nt: TGTGCCAGCAGTTTATTATCGGGAGGGCCGGACCGCGAGCAGTACTTC
d_call: NA; j_call: TRBJ1-2; v_call: TRBV19; clone_size: NA; cdr3_aa: CASSIENGYTF; cdr3_nt: TGTGCCAGTAGTATAGAGAATGGCTACACCTTC
d_call: TRBD1; j_call: TRBJ2-4; v_call: TRBV28; clone_size: NA; cdr3_aa: CATRSDRGGSKNIQYF; cdr3_nt: TGTGCCACCAGATCGGACAGGGGAGGGTCCAAAAACATTCAGTACTTC
d_call: NA; j_call: TRBJ1-4; v_call: TRBV6-1; clone_size: NA; cdr3_aa: CASNPDRPVNEKLFF; cdr3_nt: TGTGCCAGCAACCCGGACCGCCCTGTGAATGAAAAACTGTTTTTT
d_call: TRBD2; j_call: TRBJ2-3; v_call: TRBV19; clone_size: once; cdr3_aa: CASSIRGSKGLAGGSTDTQYF; cdr3_nt: TGTGCCAGTAGTATCCGCGGGAGCAAGGGACTAGCGGGAGGAAGCACAGATACGCAGTATTTT
d_call: NA; j_call: TRBJ1-5; v_call: TRBV30; clone_size: NA; cdr3_aa: CAWSVGLINQPQHF; cdr3_nt: TGTGCCTGGAGTGTAGGTCTGATCAATCAGCCCCAGCATTTT
d_call: TRBD1; j_call: TRBJ2-1; v_call: TRBV7-9; clone_size: once; cdr3_aa: CASSLDGQGARNEQFF; cdr3_nt: TGTGCCAGCAGCTTAGACGGACAGGGGGCGAGGAATGAGCAGTTCTTC
d_call: TRBD2; j_call: TRBJ2-3; v_call: TRBV10-1; clone_size: NA; cdr3_aa: CASTQLADPRTDTQYF; cdr3_nt: TGCGCCAGCACCCAACTAGCGGATCCTCGCACAGATACGCAGTATTTT
d_call: NA; j_call: TRBJ2-7; v_call: TRBV7-9; clone_size: NA; cdr3_aa: CASSWGSEQYF; cdr3_nt: TGTGCCAGCAGCTGGGGGAGCGAGCAGTACTTC
d_call: NA; j_call: TRBJ2-3; v_call: TRBV9; clone_size: NA; cdr3_aa: CASSVDFGYTDTQYF; cdr3_nt: TGTGCCAGCAGCGTAGACTTCGGGTACACAGATACGCAGTATTTT
d_call: TRBD1; j_call: TRBJ1-4; v_call: TRBV5-1; clone_size: once; cdr3_aa: CASSLGGQGIEKLFF; cdr3_nt: TGCGCCAGCAGCTTGGGGGGACAGGGTATTGAAAAACTGTTTTTT
d_call: NA; j_call: TRBJ2-7; v_call: TRBV7-9; clone_size: NA; cdr3_aa: CASSLSQSSYEQYF; cdr3_nt: TGTGCCAGCAGCTTAAGCCAGAGCTCCTACGAGCAGTACTTC
d_call: TRBD2; j_call: TRBJ2-7; v_call: TRBV5-1; clone_size: NA; cdr3_aa: CASSLDGLAGDEQYF; cdr3_nt: TGCGCCAGCAGCTTGGATGGACTAGCGGGAGACGAGCAGTACTTC
d_call: NA; j_call: TRBJ2-7; v_call: TRBV11-2; clone_size: NA; cdr3_aa: CASSLVTAGREQYF; cdr3_nt: TGTGCCAGCAGCTTAGTCACGGCAGGGAGGGAGCAGTACTTC
d_call: NA; j_call: TRBJ2-3; v_call: TRBV6-5; clone_size: NA; cdr3_aa: CASSYGWAKTDTQYF; cdr3_nt: TGTGCCAGCAGTTACGGGTGGGCAAAAACAGATACGCAGTATTTT
d_call: NA; j_call: TRBJ2-5; v_call: TRBV5-4; clone_size: NA; cdr3_aa: CASSKAGPQETQYF; cdr3_nt: TGTGCCAGCAGCAAGGCGGGCCCCCAAGAGACCCAGTACTTC
d_call: NA; j_call: TRBJ2-2; v_call: TRBV4-1; clone_size: NA; cdr3_aa: CASSQPPGWRTNTGELFF; cdr3_nt: TGCGCCAGCAGCCAACCCCCGGGATGGCGAACGAACACCGGGGAGCTGTTTTTT